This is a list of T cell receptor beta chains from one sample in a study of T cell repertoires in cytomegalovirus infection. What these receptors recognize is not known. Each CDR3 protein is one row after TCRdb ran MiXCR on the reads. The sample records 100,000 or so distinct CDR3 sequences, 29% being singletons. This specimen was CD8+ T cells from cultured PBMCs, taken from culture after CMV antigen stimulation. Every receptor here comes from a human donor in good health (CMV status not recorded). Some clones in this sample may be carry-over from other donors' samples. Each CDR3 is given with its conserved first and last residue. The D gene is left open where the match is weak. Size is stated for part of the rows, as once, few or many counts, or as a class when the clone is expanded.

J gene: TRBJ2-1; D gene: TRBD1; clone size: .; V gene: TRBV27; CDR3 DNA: TGTGCCAGCAGTAGGGGGACAGGGGGAGATGAGCAGTTCTTC; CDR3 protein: CASSRGTGGDEQFF
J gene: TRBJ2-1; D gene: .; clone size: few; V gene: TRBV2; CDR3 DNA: TGTGCCAGCAGTGAAAGGGGGAACACTCACAATGAGCAGTTCTTC; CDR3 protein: CASSERGNTHNEQFF
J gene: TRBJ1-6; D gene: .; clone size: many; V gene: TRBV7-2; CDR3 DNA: TGTGCCAGCAGCTTAACAGAAGAGTATAATTCACCCCTCCACTTT; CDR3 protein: CASSLTEEYNSPLHF
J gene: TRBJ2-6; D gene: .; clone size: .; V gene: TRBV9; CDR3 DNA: TGTGCCAGCAGCGAACTGGGCTCTGGGGCCAACGTCCTGACTTTC; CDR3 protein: CASSELGSGANVLTF
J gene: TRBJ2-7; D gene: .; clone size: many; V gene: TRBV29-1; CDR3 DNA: TGCAGCGTTGAAGTTGGGGGCACCCGGGACGAGCAGTACTTC; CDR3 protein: CSVEVGGTRDEQYF
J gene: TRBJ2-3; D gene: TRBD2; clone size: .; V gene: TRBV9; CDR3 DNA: TGTGCCAGCAGCGTAGAGCTAGCGGGGGGCTCTAGCACAGATACGCAGTATTTT; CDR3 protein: CASSVELAGGSSTDTQYF
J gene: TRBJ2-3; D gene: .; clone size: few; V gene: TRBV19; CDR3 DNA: TGTGCCAGTAGTATGCTGCGCCCAGATACGCAGTATTTT; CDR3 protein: CASSMLRPDTQYF
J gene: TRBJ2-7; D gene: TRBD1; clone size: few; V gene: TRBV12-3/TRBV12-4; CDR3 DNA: TGTGCCAGCAGTCAAGGGACAGGGGGTTCAGTCTACGAGCAGTACTTC; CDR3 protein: CASSQGTGGSVYEQYF
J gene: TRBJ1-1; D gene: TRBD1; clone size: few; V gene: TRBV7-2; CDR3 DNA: TGTGCCAGCAGCCTAGGGACAGGGAGAAATGAAGCTTTCTTT; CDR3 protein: CASSLGTGRNEAFF
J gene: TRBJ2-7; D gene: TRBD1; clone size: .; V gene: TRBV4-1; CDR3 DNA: TGCGCCAGCAGCCGAGTGGGACAGAGCTCCTACGAGCAGTACTTC; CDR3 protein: CASSRVGQSSYEQYF
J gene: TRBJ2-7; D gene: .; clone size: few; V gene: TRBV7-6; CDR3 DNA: TGTGCCAGCAGCTTATTCCAGGGCCGTTCCTACGAGCAGTACTTC; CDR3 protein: CASSLFQGRSYEQYF
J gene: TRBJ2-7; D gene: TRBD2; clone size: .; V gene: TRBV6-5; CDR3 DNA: TGTGCCAGCAGCACCCCGGGACTAGTTTCCTACGAGCAGTACTTC; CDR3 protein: CASSTPGLVSYEQYF
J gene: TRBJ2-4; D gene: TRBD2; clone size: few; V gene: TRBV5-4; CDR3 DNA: TGTGCCAGCAGCGCCGGGGGGACTATAAACATTCAGTACTTC; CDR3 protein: CASSAGGTINIQYF
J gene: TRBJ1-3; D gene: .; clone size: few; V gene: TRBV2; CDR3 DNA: TGTGCCAGCAGGAGAGTAACCGACTCTGGAAACACCATATATTTT; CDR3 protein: CASRRVTDSGNTIYF
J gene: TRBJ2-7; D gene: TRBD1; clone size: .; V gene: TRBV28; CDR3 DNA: TGTGCCAGCAGTTTTGACAGGGCGTACGAGCAGTACTTC; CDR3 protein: CASSFDRAYEQYF
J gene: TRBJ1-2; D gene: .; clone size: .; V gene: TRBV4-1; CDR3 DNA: TGCGCCAGCAGCCAAGCGACGGTAATGTGGAATGGCTACACCTTC; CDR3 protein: CASSQATVMWNGYTF
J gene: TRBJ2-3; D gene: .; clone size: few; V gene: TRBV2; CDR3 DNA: TGTGCCAGCAGCGTTAGGGGAAGTTCTGAGCAAGATACGCAGTATTTT; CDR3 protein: CASSVRGSSEQDTQYF
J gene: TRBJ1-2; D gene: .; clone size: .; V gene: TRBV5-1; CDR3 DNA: TGCGCCAGCAGCTTGGCCTCCTCAGTCCGTCGGGGCTACACCTTC; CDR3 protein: CASSLASSVRRGYTF
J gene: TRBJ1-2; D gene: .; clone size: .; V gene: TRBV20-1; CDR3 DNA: TGCAGTGCTAGTGGACACTCTCCGGGCTACACCTTC; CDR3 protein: CSASGHSPGYTF
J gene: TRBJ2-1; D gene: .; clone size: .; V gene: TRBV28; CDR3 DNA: TGTGCCAGCAGTTTATCAGGCGGAACATACAATGAGCAGTTCTTC; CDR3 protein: CASSLSGGTYNEQFF
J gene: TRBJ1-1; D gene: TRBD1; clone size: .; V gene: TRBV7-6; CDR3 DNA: TGTGCCAGCACCCCCCTCGACAGGGTGGGCACTGAAGCTTTCTTT; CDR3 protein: CASTPLDRVGTEAFF
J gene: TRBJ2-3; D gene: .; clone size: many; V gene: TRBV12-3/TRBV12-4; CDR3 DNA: TGTGCCAGCAGGGGGGACACTTTGAGCACAGATACGCAGTATTTT; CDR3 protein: CASRGDTLSTDTQYF
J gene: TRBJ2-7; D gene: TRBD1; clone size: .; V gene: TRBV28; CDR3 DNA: TGTGCCAGCAGACAATCCGGGACAGGGGCGTACGAGCAGTACTTC; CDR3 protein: CASRQSGTGAYEQYF
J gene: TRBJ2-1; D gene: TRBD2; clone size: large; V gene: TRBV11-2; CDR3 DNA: TGTGCCAGCAGCTATCCGGGACTAGCCTCCTACAATGAGCAGTTCTTC; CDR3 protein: CASSYPGLASYNEQFF
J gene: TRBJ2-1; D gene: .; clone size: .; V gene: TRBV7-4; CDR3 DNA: TGTGCCAGCAGCTTACAGGGTGGGACCTACAATGAGCAGTTCTTC; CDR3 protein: CASSLQGGTYNEQFF
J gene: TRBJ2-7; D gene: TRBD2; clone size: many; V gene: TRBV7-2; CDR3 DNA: TGTGCCAGCAGCGGGGGGGGAACCTACGAGCAGTACTTC; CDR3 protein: CASSGGGTYEQYF
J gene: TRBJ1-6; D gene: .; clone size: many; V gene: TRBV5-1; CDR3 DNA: TGCGCCAGCAGCGTCGCTGGCCTCTTAGGGAACTCCTATAATTCACCCCTCCACTTT; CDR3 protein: CASSVAGLLGNSYNSPLHF
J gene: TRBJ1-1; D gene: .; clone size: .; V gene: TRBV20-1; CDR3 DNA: TGCAGTGCTAGAGGGGGGGGTCCAGCTTTCTTT; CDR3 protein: CSARGGGPAFF
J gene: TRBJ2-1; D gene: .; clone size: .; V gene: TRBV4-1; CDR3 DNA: TGCGCCAGCAGCCAAGACCCCTCTTACAATGAGCAGTTCTTC; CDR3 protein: CASSQDPSYNEQFF
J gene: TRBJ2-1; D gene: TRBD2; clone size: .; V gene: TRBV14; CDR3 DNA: TGTGCCAGCAGCCAAGATTTAGGCGGGGGGACCTACAATGAGCAGTTCTTC; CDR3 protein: CASSQDLGGGTYNEQFF
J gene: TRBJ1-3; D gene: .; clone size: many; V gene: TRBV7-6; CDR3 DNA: TGTGCCAGCAGCTTAGCGCTCTGGAGTTTAGACACCATATATTTT; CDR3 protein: CASSLALWSLDTIYF
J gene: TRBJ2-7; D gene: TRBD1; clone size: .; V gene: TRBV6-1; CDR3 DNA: TGTGCCGCCTCAAGCCGGACAGGGGTTAACGAGCAGTACTTC; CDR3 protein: CAASSRTGVNEQYF
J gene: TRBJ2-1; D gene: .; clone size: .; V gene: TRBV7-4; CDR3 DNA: TGTGCCAGCAGCTTATCCGGCGCCAGATACAATGAGCAGTTCTTC; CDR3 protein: CASSLSGARYNEQFF
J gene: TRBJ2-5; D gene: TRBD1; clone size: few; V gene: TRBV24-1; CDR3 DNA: TGTGCCACCAGTGATTTCGCGGGACAGGGAAGTGTGGCAGAGACCCAGTACTTC; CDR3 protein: CATSDFAGQGSVAETQYF
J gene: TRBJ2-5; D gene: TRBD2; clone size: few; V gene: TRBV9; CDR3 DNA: TGTGCCAGCAGCGTTACCGGGACTAGCGGTGAGACCCAGTACTTC; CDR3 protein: CASSVTGTSGETQYF
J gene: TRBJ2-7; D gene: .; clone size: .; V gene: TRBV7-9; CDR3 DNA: TGTGCCAGCAGTTGGAGCGAAGGCTCCGAGCAGTACTTC; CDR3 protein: CASSWSEGSEQYF
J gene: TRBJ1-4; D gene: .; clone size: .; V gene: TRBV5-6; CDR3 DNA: TGTGCCAGCAGCTTGCGGTCAACTAATGAAAAACTGTTTTTT; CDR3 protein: CASSLRSTNEKLFF
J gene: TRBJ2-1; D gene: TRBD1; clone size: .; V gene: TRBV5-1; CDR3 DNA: TGCGCCAGCAGCTTGGGACAGGGAAAGTTCTTC; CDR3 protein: CASSLGQGKFF
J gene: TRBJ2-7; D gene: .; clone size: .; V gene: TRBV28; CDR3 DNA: TGTGCCAGCAGTCGACAGGGAGGAAAAAACGAGCAGTACTTC; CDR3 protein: CASSRQGGKNEQYF
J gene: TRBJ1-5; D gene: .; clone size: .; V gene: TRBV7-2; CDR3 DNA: TGTGCCAGCAGCTTAGTCGGGGACACCAATCAGCCCCAGCATTTT; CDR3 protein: CASSLVGDTNQPQHF
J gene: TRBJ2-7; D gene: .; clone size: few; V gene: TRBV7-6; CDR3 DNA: TGTGCCAGCAGCTTAGGGTTGGGTCCCCTAGACGAGCAGTACTTC; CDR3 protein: CASSLGLGPLDEQYF
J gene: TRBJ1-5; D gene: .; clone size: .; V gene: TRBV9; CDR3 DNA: TGTGCCAGCAGCGTTTCAGGGATTAGCAATCAGCCCCAGCATTTT; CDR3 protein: CASSVSGISNQPQHF